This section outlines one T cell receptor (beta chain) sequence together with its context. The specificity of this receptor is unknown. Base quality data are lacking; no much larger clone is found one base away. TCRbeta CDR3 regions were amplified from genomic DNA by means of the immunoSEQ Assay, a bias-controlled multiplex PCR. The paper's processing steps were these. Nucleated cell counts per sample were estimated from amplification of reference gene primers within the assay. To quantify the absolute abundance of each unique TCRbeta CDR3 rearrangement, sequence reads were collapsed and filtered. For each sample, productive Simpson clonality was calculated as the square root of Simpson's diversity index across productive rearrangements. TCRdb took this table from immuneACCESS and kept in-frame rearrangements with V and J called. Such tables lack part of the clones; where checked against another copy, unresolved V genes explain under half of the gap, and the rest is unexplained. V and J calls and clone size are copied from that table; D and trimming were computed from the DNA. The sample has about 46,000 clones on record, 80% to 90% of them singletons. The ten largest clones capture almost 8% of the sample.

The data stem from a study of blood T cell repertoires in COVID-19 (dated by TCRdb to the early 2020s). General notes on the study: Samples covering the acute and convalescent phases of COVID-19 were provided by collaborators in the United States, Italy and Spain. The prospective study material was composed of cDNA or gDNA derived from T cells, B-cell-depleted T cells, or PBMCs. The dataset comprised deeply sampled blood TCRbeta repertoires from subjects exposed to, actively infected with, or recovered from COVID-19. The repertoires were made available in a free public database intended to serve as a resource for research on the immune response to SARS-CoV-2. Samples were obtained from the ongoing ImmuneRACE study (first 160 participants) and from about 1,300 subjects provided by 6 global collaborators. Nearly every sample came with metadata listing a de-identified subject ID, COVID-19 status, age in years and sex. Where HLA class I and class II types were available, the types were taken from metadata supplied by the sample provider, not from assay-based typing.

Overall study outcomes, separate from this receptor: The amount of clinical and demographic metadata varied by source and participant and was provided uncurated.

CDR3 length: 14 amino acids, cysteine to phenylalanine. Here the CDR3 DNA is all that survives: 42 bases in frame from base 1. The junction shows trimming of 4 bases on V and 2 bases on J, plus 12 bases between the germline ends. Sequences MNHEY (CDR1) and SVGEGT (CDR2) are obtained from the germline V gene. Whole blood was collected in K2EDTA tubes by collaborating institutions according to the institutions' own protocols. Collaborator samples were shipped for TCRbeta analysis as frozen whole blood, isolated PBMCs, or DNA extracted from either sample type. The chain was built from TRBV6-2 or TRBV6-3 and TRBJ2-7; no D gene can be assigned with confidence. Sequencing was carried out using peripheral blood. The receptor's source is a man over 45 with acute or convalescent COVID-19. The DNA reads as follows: TGTGCCAGCAGTTCAACCGACAAGGCCTACGAGCAGTACTTC. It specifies CASSSTDKAYEQYF.